Listed below are T cell receptor beta chains from one sample, sequenced in a study of technical replicates of blood from a handful of donors. Profiled with immunoSEQ multiplex PCR; TCRdb holds only in-frame clones, not every one. The table has approximately 92,000 clones, around 96% seen once. Specimen: T cells isolated from PBMCs. The receptors derive from a human donor in good health. The CDR3 runs from the conserved cysteine through the conserved F or W. The D gene is left open where the match is weak. Clone size is shown for a subset of rows, as once, few, many or a class of expanded clone.

cdr3_nt	cdr3_aa	clone_size	v_call	d_call	j_call
TGTGCCATCAGTGAGAGGGCAGGGACTTATGAAAAACTGTTTTTT	CAISERAGTYEKLFF	NA	TRBV10-3	NA	TRBJ1-4
TGTGCCAGCAGCTTAGCGGCTAGCTCCTACAATGAGCAGTTCTTC	CASSLAASSYNEQFF	NA	TRBV11-2	NA	TRBJ2-1
TGTGCCAGCAGCTCCCCATACGAGCAGTACTTC	CASSSPYEQYF	NA	TRBV11-3	NA	TRBJ2-7
TGTGCCAGCAGCGTAGGGACAGGGGTGGACGGGGCCAACGTCCTGACTTTC	CASSVGTGVDGANVLTF	NA	TRBV9	TRBD1	TRBJ2-6
TGTGCCAGCAGTTTACAGGCTTTCAATCAGCCCCAGCATTTT	CASSLQAFNQPQHF	once	TRBV27	NA	TRBJ1-5
TGCAGCGTTATGGAGGGCTACTATACTAATGAAAAACTGTTTTTT	CSVMEGYYTNEKLFF	once	TRBV29-1	NA	TRBJ1-4
TGTGCCAGCAGCGTAGGATTTTGGGAGGGTAACGATGAGCAGTTCTTC	CASSVGFWEGNDEQFF	NA	TRBV9	TRBD2	TRBJ2-1
TGTGCCAGCAGCTCCGTCGGGCAAGGGGACTTGGGCTACACCTTC	CASSSVGQGDLGYTF	NA	TRBV7-2	NA	TRBJ1-2
TGCGCCAGCAGCCCTAGCGTACGCCAAGAGACCCAGTACTTC	CASSPSVRQETQYF	NA	TRBV10-1	NA	TRBJ2-5
TGTGCCAGTAGACAGGCTCTAAAAGAGACCCAGTACTTC	CASRQALKETQYF	NA	TRBV21-1	NA	TRBJ2-5
TGTGCCTGGAGTACGGGGGGGGGCACTGAAGCTTTCTTT	CAWSTGGGTEAFF	NA	TRBV30	NA	TRBJ1-1
TGTGCCAGCAGTTGGCTTGCCGGGACAGGGGACCGGGACACTGAAGCTTTCTTT	CASSWLAGTGDRDTEAFF	NA	TRBV28	TRBD1	TRBJ1-1
TGTGCCTGGAGCCCCGGACAGGGAAGGAATTTC	CAWSPGQGRNF	NA	TRBV30	TRBD1	TRBJ2-7
TGTGCCAGCAGTGAACTAGCTAACTATGGCTACACCTTC	CASSELANYGYTF	NA	TRBV6-1	NA	TRBJ1-2
TGTGCCAGCAGTCCTTTTAGCGGGGGGTACGAGCAGTACTTC	CASSPFSGGYEQYF	once	TRBV6-6	TRBD2	TRBJ2-7
TGCGCCAGCAGCAGGACTAGCGGGAGTTCCTACAATGAGCAGTTCTTC	CASSRTSGSSYNEQFF	once	TRBV5-1	TRBD2	TRBJ2-1
TGTGCCTGGACAGGGCTTAGGGACACCATATATTTT	CAWTGLRDTIYF	once	TRBV30	NA	TRBJ1-3
TGCAGCGTTCAAATAGCGGGAAGTACAGATACGCAGTATTTT	CSVQIAGSTDTQYF	NA	TRBV29-1	TRBD2	TRBJ2-3
TGTGCCAGCAGCTTCCGACTAGCGGGACCAATCTTC	CASSFRLAGPIF	NA	TRBV7-2	TRBD2	TRBJ2-1
TGTGCCAGCAGCAGACGGGCAGGTGAGGGCCAGCCCCAGCATTTT	CASSRRAGEGQPQHF	NA	TRBV7-2	NA	TRBJ1-5
TGTGCCAGCAGTTCCAACAGGGTTCGGACCTACAATGAGCAGTTCTTC	CASSSNRVRTYNEQFF	NA	TRBV27	NA	TRBJ2-1
TGTGCCAGCAGTTTATACGGCCAAGAGACCCAGTACTTC	CASSLYGQETQYF	NA	TRBV27	NA	TRBJ2-5
TGTGCCAGCAGTTCCCCAGGGATCTACAATGAGCAGTTCTTC	CASSSPGIYNEQFF	NA	TRBV27	NA	TRBJ2-1
TGTGCCAGCAGCGTAGTCGGGACAGGGATCACCGGGGAGCTGTTTTTT	CASSVVGTGITGELFF	NA	TRBV9	TRBD1	TRBJ2-2
TGCAGCGTTGAAAAGGGGAGGGAGCATGAAGCTTTCTTT	CSVEKGREHEAFF	NA	TRBV29-1	NA	TRBJ1-1
TGTGCCAGTACCGGACAGGGGGCCACTGAAGCTTTCTTT	CASTGQGATEAFF	NA	TRBV19	TRBD1	TRBJ1-1
TGCAGCGGGGGTGGGGGGTACACTGAAGCTTTCTTT	CSGGGGYTEAFF	NA	TRBV29-1	NA	TRBJ1-1